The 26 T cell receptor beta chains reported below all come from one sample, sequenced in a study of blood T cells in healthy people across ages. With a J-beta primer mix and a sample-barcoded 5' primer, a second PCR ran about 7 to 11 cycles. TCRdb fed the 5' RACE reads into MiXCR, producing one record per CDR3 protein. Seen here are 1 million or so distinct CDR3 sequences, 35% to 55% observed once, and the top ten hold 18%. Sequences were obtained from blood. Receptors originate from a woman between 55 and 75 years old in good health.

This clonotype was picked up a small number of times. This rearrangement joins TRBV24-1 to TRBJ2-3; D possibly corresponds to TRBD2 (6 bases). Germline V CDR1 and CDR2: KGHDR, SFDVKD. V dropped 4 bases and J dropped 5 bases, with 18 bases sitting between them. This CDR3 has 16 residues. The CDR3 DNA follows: TGTGCCACCAGTGAAAGAAGCGGTGGGACTGGAGATACGCAGTATTTT. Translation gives CATSERSGGTGDTQYF.

CDR3 residues: CATRSSRGNYEQYF. The CDR3 bases are TGTGCCACCAGATCTAGCAGAGGGAACTACGAGCAGTACTTC. The chain recombines TRBV6-5 with TRBJ2-7; possibly TRBD2 for D (5 bases). The germline V gene has CDR1 MNHEY and CDR2 SVGAGI. The CDR3 length is 14 residues. V was shortened by 10 bases and J by 3 bases, with 19 bases between the two germline ends.

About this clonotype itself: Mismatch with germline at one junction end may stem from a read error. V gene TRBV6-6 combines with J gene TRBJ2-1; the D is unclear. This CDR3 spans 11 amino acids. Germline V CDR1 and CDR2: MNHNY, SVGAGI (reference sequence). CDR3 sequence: CTSTGYNEQFF. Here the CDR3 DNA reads TGTACCAGCACCGGTTACAATGAGCAGTTCTTC.

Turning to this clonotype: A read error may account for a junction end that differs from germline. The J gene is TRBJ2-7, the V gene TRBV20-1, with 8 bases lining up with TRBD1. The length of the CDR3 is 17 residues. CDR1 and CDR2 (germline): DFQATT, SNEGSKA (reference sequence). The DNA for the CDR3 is TGCAGCGCTAGAGATAGTCACCGGGACAGGCAAGCCTACGAGCAGTACTTC. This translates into CSARDSHRDRQAYEQYF.

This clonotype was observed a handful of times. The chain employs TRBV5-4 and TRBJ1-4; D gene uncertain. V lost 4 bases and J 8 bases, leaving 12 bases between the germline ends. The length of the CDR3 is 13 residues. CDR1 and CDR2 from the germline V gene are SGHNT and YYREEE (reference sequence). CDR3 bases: TGTGCCAGCAGCGTGGAGGGTAGGGAAAAACTGTTTTTT. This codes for CASSVEGREKLFF.

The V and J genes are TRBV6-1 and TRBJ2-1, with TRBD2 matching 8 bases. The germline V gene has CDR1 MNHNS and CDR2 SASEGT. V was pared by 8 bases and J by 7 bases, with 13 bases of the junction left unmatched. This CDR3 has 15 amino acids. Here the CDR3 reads CASQPFGSGRNEQFF. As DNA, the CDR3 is TGTGCCAGCCAACCGTTTGGGAGCGGGAGAAATGAGCAGTTCTTC.

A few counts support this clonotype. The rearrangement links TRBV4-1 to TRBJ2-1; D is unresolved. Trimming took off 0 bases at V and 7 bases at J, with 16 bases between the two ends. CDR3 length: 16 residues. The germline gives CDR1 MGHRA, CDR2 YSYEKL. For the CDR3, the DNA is TGCGCCAGCAGCCAAGAAGGCAGAAATAGGTGGAATGAGCAGTTCTTC. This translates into CASSQEGRNRWNEQFF.

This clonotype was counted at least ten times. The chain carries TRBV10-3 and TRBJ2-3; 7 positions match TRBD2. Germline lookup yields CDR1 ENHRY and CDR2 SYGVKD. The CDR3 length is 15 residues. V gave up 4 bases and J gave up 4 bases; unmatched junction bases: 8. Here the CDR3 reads CAISGRRESPDTQYF. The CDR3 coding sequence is TGTGCCATCAGTGGCAGGCGGGAGAGCCCAGATACGCAGTATTTT.

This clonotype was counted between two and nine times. CDR3: CASSSRDGNSNSPLHF. CDR3 DNA: TGTGCCAGCAGCTCCCGGGACGGTAATAGCAATTCACCCCTCCACTTT. The chain uses TRBV7-8 and TRBJ1-6; D is perhaps TRBD1 (5 bases). V lost 4 bases and J lost 7, with 17 bases in between. The CDR3 is 16 residues long. The germline CDR1 and CDR2 sequences are SGHVS and FQNEAQ.

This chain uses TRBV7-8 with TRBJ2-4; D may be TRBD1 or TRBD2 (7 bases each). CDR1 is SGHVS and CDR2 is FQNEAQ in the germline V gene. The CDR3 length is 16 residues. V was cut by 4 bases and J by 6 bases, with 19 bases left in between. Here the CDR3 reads CASSSQGGRDRNIQYF. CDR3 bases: TGTGCCAGCAGCTCTCAGGGGGGGAGGGATCGAAACATTCAGTACTTC.

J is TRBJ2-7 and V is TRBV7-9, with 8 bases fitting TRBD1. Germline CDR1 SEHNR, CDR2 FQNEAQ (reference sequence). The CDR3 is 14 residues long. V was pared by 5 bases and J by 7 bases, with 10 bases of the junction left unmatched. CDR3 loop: CASSPKDRVAEQYF. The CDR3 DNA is TGTGCCAGCAGCCCCAAGGACAGGGTCGCGGAGCAGTACTTC.

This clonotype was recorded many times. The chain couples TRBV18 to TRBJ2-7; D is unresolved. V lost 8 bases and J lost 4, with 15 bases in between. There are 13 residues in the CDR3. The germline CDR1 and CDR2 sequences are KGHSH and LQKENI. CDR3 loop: CASSPTGLYEQYF. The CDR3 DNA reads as TGTGCCAGCAGTCCGACCGGGCTATACGAGCAGTACTTC.

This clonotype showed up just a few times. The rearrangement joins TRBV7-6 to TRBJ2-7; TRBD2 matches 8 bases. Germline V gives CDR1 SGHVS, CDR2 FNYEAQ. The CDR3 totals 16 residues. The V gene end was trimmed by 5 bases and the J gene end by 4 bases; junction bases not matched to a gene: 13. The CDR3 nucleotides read TGTGCCAGCAGCCCCCCGCCTAGCGGGCGAAGTTACGAGCAGTACTTC. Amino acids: CASSPPPSGRSYEQYF. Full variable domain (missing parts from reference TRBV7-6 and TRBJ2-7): GAGVSQSPRYKVTKRGQDVALRCDPISGHVSLYWYRQALGQGPEFLTYFNYEAQQDKSGLPNDRFSAERPEGSISTLTIQRTEQRDSAMYRCASSPPPSGRSYEQYFGPGTRLTVT.

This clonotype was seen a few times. The CDR3 is CASSFRLAGSYEQYF. The DNA for the CDR3 is TGTGCCAGCAGTTTCCGACTAGCGGGGTCCTACGAGCAGTACTTC. The chain uses TRBV6-2 or TRBV6-3 and TRBJ2-4, with 11 nucleotides matching TRBD2. With the DNA end fitting TRBJ2-7 better, the J assignment may be wrong. Germline V gives CDR1 MNHEY, CDR2 SVGEGT. This CDR3 contains 15 residues.

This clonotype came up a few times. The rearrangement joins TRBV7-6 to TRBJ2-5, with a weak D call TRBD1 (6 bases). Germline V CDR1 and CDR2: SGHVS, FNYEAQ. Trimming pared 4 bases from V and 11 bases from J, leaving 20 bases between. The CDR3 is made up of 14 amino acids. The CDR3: CASSSPPLQGRQYF. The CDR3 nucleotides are TGTGCCAGCAGCTCACCGCCGTTACAGGGTAGGCAGTACTTC.

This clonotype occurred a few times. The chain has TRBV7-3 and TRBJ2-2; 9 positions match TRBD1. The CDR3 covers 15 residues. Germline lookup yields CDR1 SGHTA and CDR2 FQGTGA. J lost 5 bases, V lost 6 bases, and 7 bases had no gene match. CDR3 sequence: CASSSGTGSTGELFF. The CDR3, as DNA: TGTGCCAGCAGTTCCGGGACAGGGAGTACCGGGGAGCTGTTTTTT.

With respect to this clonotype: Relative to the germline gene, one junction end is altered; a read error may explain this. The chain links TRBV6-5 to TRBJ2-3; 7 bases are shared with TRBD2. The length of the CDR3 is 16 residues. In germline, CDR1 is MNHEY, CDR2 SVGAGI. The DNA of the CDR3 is TGTGCCAGCAGTTCGGGGGTTCCGACTAGCACAGAGACGCAGTATTTT. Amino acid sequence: CASSSGVPTSTETQYF.

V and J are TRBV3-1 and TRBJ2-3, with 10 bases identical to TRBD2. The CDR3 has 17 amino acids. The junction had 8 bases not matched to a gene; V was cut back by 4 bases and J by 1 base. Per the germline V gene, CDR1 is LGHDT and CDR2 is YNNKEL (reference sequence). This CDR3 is CASSPTGLAGGTDTQYF. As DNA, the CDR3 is TGTGCCAGCAGCCCGACCGGGCTAGCGGGAGGCACAGATACGCAGTATTTT.

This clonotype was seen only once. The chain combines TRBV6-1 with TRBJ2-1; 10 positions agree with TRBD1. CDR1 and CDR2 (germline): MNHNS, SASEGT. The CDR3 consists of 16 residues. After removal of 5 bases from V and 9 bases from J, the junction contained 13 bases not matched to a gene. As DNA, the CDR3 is TGTGCCAGCAGTTCACCCGGGACAGGGGTCGCAAGTGAGCAGTTCTTC. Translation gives CASSSPGTGVASEQFF.

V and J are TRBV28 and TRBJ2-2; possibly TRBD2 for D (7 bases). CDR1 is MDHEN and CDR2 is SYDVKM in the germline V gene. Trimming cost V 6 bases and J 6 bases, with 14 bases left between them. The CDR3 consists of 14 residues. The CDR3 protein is CASSPRGGSGELFF. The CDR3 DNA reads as TGTGCCAGCAGCCCGAGGGGGGGCTCCGGGGAGCTGTTTTTT.

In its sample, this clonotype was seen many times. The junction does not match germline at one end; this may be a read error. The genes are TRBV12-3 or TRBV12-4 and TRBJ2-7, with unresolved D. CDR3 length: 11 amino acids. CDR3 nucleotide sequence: TGTGCCAGCAGCTTAGGGTACGAGCAGTACTTC. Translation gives CASSLGYEQYF.

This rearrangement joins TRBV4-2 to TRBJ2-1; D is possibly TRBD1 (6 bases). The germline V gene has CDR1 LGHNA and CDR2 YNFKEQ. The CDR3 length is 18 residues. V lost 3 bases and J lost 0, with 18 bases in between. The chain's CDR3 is CASSQDPGTSGSYNEQFF. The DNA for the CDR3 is TGTGCCAGCAGCCAGGATCCCGGGACATCGGGCTCCTACAATGAGCAGTTCTTC.

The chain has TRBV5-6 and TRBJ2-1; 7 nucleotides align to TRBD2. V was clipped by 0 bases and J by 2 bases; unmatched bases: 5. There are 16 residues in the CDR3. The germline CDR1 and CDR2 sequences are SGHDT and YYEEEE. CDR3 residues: CASSLALSGTYNEQFF. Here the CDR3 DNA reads TGTGCCAGCAGCTTGGCCTTGAGCGGGACCTACAATGAGCAGTTCTTC.

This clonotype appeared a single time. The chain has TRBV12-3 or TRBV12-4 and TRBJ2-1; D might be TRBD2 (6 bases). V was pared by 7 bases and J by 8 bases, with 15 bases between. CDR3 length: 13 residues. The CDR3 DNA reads TGTGCCAGCACCCCTTCCGGGGAGGATGAGCAGTTCTTC. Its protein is CASTPSGEDEQFF.

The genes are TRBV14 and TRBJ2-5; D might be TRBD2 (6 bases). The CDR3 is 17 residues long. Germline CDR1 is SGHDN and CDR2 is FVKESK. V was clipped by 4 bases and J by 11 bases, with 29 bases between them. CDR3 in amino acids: CASSPWKETRSRNEQYF. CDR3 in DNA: TGTGCCAGCAGCCCCTGGAAGGAGACTAGGAGTAGGAATGAGCAGTACTTC.

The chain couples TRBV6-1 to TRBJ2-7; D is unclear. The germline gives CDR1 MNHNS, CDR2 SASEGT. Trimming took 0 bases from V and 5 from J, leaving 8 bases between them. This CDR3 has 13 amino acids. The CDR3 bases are TGTGCCAGCAGTGAAGCGTGGGCTAACGAGCAGTACTTC. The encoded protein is CASSEAWANEQYF.